This T cell receptor (beta chain) appears in the sequencing data of a study of T cells in Graves' hyperthyroidism and ophthalmopathy. Study-wide results and caveats: Through a model of 13 V-J features, ophthalmopathy was separated from stable hyperthyroidism.

Amplification targeted TCR beta CDR3 regions from RNA transcripts. Initially, a first-round RT-PCR of the TCR CDR3 employed the HTBI primer set. In TCRdb, the multiplex PCR reads were re-called with MiXCR into one record per CDR3 protein. The sample has around 700,000 distinct CDR3 sequences, roughly 20% seen once. This clonotype has ten or more counts. Its antigen is unidentified. Diagnosing involved the use of clinical symptoms, serum thyroxine and TRAb, thyroid ultrasound and orbital computed tomography. This CDR3 contains 13 residues. Trimming removed 10 bases from V and 3 bases from J, with 16 bases in between.

The chain links TRBV12-3 or TRBV12-4 to TRBJ2-7; a weak D match, TRBD2 (5 bases). Input material: blood. This receptor was taken from a woman aged 50 to 65 with Graves' hyperthyroidism that later progressed to Graves' ophthalmopathy. The CDR3 sequence is CATVRGSLYEQYF. DNA for the CDR3: TGTGCCACAGTACGGGGTTCCCTCTACGAGCAGTACTTC.